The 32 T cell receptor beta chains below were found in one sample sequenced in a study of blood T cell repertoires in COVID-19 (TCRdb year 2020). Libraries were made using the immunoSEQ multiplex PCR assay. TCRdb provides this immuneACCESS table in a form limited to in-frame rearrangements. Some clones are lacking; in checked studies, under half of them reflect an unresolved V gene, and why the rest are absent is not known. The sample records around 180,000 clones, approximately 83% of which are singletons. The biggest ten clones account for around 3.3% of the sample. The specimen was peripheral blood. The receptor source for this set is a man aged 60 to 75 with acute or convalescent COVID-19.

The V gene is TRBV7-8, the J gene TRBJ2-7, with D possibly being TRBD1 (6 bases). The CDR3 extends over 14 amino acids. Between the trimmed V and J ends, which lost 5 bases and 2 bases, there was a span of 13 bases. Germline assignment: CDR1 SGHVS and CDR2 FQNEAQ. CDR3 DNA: TGTGCCAGCAGCCTCTCGGGACAACCCTACGAGCAGTACTTC. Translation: CASSLSGQPYEQYF.

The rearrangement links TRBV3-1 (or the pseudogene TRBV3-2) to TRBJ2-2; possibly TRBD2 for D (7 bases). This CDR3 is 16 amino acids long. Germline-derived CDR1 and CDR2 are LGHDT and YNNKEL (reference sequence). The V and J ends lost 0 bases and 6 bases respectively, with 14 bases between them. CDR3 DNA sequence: TGTGCCAGCAGCCAAGATCTTTGGGGGGGCGCCGGGGAGCTGTTTTTT. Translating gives CASSQDLWGGAGELFF.

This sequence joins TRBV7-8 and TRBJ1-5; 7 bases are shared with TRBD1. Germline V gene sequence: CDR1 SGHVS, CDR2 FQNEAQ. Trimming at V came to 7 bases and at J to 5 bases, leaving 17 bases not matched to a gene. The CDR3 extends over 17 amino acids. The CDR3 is CASTITPGQEGDQPQHF. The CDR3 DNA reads TGTGCCAGCACCATTACACCCGGACAGGAGGGCGATCAGCCCCAGCATTTT.

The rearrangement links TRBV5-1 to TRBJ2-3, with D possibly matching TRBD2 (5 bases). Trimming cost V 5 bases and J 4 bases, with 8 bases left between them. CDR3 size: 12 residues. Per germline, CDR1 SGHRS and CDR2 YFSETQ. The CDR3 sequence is CASSTGADTQYF. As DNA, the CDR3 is TGCGCCAGCAGTACCGGGGCAGATACGCAGTATTTT.

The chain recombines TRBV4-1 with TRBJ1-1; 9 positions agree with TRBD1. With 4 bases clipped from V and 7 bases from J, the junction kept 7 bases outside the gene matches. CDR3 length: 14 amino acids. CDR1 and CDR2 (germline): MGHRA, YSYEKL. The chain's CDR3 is CASSLGTGKIEAFF. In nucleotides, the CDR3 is TGCGCCAGCAGCCTGGGGACAGGGAAGATTGAAGCTTTCTTT.

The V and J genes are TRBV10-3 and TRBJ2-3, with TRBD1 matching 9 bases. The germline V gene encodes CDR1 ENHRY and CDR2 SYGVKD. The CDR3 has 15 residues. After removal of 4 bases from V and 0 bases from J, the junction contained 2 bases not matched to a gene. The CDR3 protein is CAISGGTGSTDTQYF. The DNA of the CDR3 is TGTGCCATCAGTGGAGGGACAGGGAGCACAGATACGCAGTATTTT.

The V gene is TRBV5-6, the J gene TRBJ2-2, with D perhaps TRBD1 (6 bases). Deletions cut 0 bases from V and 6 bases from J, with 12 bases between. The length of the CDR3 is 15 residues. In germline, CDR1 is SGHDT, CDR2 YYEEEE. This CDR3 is CASSLGRGFAGELFF. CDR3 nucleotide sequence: TGTGCCAGCAGCTTGGGTAGGGGGTTTGCCGGGGAGCTGTTTTTT.

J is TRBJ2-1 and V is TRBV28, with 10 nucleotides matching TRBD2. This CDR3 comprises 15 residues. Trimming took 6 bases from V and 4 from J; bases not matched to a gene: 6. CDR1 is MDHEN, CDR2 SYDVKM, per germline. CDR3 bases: TGTGCCAGCAGACGGCTAGCGGGAGAGTACAATGAGCAGTTCTTC. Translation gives CASRRLAGEYNEQFF.

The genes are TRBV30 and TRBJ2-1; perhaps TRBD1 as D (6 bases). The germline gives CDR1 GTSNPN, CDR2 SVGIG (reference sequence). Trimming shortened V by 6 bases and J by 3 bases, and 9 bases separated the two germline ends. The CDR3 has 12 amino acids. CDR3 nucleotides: TGTGCCTGTCTAGGGGGCTACAATGAGCAGTTCTTC. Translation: CACLGGYNEQFF.

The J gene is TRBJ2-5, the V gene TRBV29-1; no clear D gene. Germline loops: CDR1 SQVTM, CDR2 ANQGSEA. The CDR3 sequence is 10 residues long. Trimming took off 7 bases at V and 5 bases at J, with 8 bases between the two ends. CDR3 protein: CSAQSETQYF. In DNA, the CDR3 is TGCAGCGCCCAATCCGAGACCCAGTACTTC.

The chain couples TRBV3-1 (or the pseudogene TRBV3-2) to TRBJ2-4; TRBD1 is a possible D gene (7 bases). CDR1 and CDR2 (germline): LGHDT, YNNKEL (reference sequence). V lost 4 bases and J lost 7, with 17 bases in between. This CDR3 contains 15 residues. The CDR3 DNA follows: TGTGCCAGCAGCCGGCGACAGGGAGGAACCAACATTCAGTACTTC. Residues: CASSRRQGGTNIQYF.

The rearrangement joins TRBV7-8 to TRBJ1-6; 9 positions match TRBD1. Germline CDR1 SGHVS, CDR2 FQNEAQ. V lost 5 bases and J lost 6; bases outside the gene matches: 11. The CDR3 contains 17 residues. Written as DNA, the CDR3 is TGTGCCAGCAGCCCAAGGGGACAGGGAAAGGGTAATTCACCCCTCCACTTT. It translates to CASSPRGQGKGNSPLHF.

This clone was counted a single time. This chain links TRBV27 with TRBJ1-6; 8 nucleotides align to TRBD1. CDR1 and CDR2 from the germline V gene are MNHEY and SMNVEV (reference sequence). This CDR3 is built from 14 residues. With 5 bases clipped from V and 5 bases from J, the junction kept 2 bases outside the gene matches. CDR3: CASSLTGDNSPLHF. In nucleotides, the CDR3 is TGTGCCAGCAGTCTGACAGGGGATAATTCACCCCTCCACTTT.

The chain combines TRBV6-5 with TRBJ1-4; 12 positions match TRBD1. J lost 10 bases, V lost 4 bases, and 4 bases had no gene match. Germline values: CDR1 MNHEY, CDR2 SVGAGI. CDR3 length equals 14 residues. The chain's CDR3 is CASSWGQGAGKLFF. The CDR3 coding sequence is TGTGCCAGCAGTTGGGGACAGGGGGCTGGAAAACTGTTTTTT.

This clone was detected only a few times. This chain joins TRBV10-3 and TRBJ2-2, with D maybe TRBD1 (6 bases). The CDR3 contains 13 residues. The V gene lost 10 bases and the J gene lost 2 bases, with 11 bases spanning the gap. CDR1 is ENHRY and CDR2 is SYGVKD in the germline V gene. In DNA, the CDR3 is TGTGCCACAAGGACAGAAAACACCGGGGAGCTGTTTTTT. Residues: CATRTENTGELFF.

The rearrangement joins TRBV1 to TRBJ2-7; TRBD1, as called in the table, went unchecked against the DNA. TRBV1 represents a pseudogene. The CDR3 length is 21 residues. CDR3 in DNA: TGCACCAGCAGCCGCAAGACGACCGAGGGACAGGGGGCGAAAGACTCCTCCGAGCAGTACTTC. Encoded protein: CTSSRKTTEGQGAKDSSEQYF.

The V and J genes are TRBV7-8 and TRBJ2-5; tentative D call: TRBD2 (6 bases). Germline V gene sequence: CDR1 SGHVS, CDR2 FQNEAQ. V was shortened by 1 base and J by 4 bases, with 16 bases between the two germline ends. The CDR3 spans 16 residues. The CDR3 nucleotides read TGTGCCAGCAGCTTAGGGGGTAGCGGTGTAGTAGAGACCCAGTACTTC. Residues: CASSLGGSGVVETQYF.

The DNA for the CDR3 is TGTGCCAGCAGTGAGGGTGGACAGGGTAGGAATGAGCAGTTCTTC. Protein product: CASSEGGQGRNEQFF. The chain is built from TRBV2 and TRBJ2-1; 8 nucleotides agree with TRBD1. CDR3 length equals 15 residues. CDR1 is SNHLY and CDR2 is FYNNEI in the germline V gene. The junction had 8 bases not matched to a gene; V was cut back by 3 bases and J by 7 bases.

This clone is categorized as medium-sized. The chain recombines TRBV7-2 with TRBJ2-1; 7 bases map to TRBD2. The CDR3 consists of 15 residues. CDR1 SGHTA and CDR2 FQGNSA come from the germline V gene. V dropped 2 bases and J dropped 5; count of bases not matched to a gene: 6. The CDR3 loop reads CASSLWSGGNNEQFF. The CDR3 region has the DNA TGTGCCAGCAGCTTATGGTCGGGAGGCAACAATGAGCAGTTCTTC.

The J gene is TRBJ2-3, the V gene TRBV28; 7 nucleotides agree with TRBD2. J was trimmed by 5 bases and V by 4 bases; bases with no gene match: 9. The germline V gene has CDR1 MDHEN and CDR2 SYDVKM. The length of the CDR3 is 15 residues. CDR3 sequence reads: CASSSGGLTGDTQYF. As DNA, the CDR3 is TGTGCCAGCAGTTCGGGAGGCCTCACGGGAGATACGCAGTATTTT.

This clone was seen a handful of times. The CDR3 DNA reads TGTGCCAGTAGGGGTTACGAGGTTCACTCCTACAATGAGCAGTTCTTC. Its translation: CASRGYEVHSYNEQFF. The genes are TRBV19 and TRBJ2-1; D remains ambiguous. This CDR3 is 16 amino acids long. Trimming left V 6 bases short and J 0 bases short, with 15 bases between. Germline assignment: CDR1 LNHDA and CDR2 SQIVND (reference sequence).

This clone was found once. This CDR3 is CASSQDGTGADEQYF. The CDR3 bases are TGCGCCAGCAGCCAAGATGGGACAGGGGCCGACGAGCAGTACTTC. The chain uses TRBV4-1 and TRBJ2-7; 10 nucleotides align to TRBD1. With 0 bases clipped from V and 5 bases from J, the junction kept 4 bases outside the gene matches. Per the germline V gene, CDR1 is MGHRA and CDR2 is YSYEKL. The CDR3 is 15 amino acids.

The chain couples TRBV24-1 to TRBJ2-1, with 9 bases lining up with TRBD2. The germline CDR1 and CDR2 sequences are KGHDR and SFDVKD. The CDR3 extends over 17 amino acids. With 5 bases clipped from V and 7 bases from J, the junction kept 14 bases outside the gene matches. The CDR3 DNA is TGTGCCACCAGTGGCCCCAGATCAGCGGGAGGTTCGAATGAGCAGTTCTTC. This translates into CATSGPRSAGGSNEQFF.

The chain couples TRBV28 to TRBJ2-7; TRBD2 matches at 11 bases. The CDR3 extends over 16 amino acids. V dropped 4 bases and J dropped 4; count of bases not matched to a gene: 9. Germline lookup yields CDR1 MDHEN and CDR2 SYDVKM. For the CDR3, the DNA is TGTGCCAGCAGTTCCTCCGGGACTAGCGGCCGATACGAGCAGTACTTC. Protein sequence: CASSSSGTSGRYEQYF.

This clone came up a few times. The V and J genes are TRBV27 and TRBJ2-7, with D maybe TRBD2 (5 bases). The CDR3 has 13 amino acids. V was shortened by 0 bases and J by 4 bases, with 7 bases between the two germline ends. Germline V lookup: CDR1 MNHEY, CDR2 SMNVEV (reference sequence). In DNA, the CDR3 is TGTGCCAGCAGTTTATCGAGAGGGTACGAGCAGTACTTC. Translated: CASSLSRGYEQYF.

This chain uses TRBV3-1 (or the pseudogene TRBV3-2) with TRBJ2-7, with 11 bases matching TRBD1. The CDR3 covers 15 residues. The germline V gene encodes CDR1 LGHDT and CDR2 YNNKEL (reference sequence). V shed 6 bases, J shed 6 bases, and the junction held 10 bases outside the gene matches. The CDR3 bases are TGTGCCAGCAGTCTCTCGGACAGGGGGCGTTTCGAGCAGTACTTC. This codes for CASSLSDRGRFEQYF.

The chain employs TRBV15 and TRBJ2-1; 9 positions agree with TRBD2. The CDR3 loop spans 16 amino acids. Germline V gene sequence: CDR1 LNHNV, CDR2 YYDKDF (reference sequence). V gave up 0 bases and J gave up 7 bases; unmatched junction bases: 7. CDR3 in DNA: TGTGCCACCAGCAGAGATGTAGCGGGAGATGTGAATGAGCAGTTCTTC. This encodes CATSRDVAGDVNEQFF.

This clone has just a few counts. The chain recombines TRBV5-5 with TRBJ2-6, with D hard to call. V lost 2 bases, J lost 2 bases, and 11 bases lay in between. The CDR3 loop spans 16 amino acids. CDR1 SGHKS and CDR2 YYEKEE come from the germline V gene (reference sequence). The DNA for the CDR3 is TGTGCCAGCAGCTTCGACGGAGACCCTGGGGCCAACGTCCTGACTTTC. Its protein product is CASSFDGDPGANVLTF.

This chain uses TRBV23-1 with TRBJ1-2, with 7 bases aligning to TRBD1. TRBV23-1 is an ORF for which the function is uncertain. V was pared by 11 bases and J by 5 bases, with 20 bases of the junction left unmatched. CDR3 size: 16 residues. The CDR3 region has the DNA TGCGCCCGAACTCGGGCCCGGGGACAGTTGAAATATGGCTACACCTTC. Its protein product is CARTRARGQLKYGYTF.

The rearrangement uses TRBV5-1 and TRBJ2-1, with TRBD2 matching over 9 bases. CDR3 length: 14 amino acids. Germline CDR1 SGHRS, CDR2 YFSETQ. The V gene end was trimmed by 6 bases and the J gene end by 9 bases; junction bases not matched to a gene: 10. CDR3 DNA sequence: TGCGCCAGCACCCCTAGCGGGAACAGGGCTGAGCAGTTCTTC. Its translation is CASTPSGNRAEQFF.

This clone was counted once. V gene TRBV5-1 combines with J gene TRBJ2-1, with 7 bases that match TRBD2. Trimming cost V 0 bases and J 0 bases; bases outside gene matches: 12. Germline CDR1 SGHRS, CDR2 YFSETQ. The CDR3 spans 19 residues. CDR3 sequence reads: CASSLEFLASGSSYNEQFF. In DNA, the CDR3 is TGCGCCAGCAGCTTGGAGTTTTTGGCTAGCGGAAGCTCCTACAATGAGCAGTTCTTC. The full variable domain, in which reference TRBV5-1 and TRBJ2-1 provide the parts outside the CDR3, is KAGVTQTPRYLIKTRGQQVTLSCSPISGHRSVSWYQQTPGQGLQFLFEYFSETQRNKGNFPGRFSGRQFSNSRSEMNVSTLELGDSALYLCASSLEFLASGSSYNEQFFGPGTRLTVL.

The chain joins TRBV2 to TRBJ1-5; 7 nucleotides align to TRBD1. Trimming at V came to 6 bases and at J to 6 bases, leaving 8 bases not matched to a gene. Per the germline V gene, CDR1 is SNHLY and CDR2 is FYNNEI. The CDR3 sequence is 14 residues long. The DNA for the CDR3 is TGTGCCAGCAGGGGGACAGAGCCGCGTCAGCCCCAGCATTTT. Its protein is CASRGTEPRQPQHF.